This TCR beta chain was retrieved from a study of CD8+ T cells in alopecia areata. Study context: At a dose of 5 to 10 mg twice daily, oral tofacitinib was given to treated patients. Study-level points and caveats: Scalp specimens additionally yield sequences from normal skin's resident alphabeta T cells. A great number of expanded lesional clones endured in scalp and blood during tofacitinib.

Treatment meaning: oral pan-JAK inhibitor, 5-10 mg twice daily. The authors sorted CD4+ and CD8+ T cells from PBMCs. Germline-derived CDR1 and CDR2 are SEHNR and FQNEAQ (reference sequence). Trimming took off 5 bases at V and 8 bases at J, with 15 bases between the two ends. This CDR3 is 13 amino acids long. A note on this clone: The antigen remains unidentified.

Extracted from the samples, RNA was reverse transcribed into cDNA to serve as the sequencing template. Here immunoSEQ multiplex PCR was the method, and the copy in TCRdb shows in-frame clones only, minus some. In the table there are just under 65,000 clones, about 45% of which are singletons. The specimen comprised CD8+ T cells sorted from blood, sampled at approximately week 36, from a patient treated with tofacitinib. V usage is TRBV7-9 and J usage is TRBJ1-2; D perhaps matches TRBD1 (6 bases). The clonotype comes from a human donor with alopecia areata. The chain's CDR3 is CASSPTGRDGYTF. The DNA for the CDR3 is TGTGCCAGCAGCCCAACAGGGAGGGACGGCTACACCTTC.